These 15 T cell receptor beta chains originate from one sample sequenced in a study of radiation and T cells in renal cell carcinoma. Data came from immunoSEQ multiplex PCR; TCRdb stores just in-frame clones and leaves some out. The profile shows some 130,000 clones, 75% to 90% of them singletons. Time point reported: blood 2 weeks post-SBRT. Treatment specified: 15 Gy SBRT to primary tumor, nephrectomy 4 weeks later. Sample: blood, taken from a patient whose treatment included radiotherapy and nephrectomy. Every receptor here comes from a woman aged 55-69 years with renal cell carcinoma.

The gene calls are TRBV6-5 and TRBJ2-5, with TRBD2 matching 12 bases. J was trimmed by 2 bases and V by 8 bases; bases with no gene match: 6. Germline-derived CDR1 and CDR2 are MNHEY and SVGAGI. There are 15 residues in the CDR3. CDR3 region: CASGRLAGAQETQYF. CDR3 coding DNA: TGTGCCAGCGGAAGACTAGCGGGAGCTCAAGAGACCCAGTACTTC.

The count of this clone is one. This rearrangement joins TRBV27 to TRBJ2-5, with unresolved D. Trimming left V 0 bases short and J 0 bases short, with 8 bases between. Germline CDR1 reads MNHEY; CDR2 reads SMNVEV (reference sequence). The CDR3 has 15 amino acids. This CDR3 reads CASSLSALYQETQYF. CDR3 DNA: TGTGCCAGCAGTTTATCGGCCCTGTACCAAGAGACCCAGTACTTC.

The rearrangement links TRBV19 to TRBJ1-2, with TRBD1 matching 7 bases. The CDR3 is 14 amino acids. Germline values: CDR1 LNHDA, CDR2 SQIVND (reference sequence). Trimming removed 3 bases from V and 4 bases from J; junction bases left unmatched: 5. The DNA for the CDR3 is TGTGCCAGTAGTATCTCGGGACAGATCTATGGCTACACCTTC. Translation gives CASSISGQIYGYTF.

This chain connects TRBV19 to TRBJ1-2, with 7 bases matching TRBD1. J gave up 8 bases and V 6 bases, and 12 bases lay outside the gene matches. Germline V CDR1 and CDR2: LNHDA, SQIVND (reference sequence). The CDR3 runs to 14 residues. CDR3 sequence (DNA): TGTGCCAGTAGCGTTACAGGGGTCTCGTCCGGCTACACCTTC. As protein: CASSVTGVSSGYTF.

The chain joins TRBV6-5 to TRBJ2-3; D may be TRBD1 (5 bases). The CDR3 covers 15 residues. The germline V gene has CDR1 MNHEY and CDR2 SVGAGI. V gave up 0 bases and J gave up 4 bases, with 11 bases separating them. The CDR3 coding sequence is TGTGCCAGCAGTTACTCGCAGGGCTTGTCAGATACGCAGTATTTT. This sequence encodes CASSYSQGLSDTQYF.

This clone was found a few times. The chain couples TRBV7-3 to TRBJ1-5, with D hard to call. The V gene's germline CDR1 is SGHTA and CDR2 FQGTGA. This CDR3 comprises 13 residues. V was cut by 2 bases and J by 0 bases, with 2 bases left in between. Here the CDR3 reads CASSLDSNQPQHF. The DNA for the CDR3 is TGTGCCAGCAGCTTAGATAGCAATCAGCCCCAGCATTTT.

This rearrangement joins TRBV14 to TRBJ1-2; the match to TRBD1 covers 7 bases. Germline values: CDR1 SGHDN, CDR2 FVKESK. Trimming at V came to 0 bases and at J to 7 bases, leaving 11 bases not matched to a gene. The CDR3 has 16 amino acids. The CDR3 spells CASSQDMTGTAGGYTF. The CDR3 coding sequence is TGTGCCAGCAGCCAAGACATGACCGGGACAGCGGGTGGCTACACCTTC.

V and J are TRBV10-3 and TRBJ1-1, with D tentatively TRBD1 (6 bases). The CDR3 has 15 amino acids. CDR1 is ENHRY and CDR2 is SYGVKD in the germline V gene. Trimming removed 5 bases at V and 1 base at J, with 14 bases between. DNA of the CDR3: TGTGCCATCAGTTCCTCCAGGGGCCAGAACACTGAAGCTTTCTTT. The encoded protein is CAISSSRGQNTEAFF.

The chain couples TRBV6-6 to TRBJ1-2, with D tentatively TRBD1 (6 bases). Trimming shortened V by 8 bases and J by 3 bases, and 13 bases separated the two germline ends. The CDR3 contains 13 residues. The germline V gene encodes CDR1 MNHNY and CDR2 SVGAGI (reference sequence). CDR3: CASGQSLDYGYTF. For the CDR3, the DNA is TGTGCCAGCGGACAGTCCCTCGACTATGGCTACACCTTC.

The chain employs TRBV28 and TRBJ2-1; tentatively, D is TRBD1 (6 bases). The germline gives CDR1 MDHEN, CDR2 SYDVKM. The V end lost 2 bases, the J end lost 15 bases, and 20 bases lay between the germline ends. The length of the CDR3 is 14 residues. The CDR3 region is CASSLMGQTTTRFF. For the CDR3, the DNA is TGTGCCAGCAGTTTAATGGGACAAACAACTACAAGGTTCTTC.

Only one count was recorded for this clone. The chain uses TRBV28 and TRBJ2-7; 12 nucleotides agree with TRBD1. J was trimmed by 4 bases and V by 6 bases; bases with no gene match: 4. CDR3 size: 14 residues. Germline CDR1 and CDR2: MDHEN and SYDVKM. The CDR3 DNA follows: TGTGCCAGCAGGGGGACAGGGGGCTGGTACGAGCAGTACTTC. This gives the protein CASRGTGGWYEQYF.

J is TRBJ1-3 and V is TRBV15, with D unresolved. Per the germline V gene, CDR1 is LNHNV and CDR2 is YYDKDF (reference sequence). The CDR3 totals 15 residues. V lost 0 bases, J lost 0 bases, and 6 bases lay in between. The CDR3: CATSRDIGSGNTIYF. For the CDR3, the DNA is TGTGCCACCAGCAGAGATATAGGCTCTGGAAACACCATATATTTT.

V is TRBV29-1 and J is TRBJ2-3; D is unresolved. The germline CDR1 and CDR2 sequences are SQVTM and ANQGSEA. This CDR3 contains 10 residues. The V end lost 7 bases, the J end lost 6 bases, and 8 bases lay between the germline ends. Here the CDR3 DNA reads TGCAGCGCCTCGGTGGATACGCAGTATTTT. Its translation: CSASVDTQYF.

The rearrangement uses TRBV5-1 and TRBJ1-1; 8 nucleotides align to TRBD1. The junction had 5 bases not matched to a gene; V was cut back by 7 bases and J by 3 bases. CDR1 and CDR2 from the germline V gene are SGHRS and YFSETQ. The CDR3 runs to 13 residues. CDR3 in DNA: TGCGCCAGCGGTCCGACAGGGGACACTGAAGCTTTCTTT. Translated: CASGPTGDTEAFF.

The CDR3 loop is CASNSPTSGSYEQYF. The CDR3 region has the DNA TGTGCCAGTAATTCCCCCACTAGCGGGAGCTACGAGCAGTACTTC. J is TRBJ2-7 and V is TRBV19, with 11 positions matching TRBD2. The V and J ends lost 7 bases and 3 bases, in that order; junction bases with no gene match: 8. The CDR3 spans 15 residues. From germline, CDR1 is LNHDA and CDR2 SQIVND (reference sequence).